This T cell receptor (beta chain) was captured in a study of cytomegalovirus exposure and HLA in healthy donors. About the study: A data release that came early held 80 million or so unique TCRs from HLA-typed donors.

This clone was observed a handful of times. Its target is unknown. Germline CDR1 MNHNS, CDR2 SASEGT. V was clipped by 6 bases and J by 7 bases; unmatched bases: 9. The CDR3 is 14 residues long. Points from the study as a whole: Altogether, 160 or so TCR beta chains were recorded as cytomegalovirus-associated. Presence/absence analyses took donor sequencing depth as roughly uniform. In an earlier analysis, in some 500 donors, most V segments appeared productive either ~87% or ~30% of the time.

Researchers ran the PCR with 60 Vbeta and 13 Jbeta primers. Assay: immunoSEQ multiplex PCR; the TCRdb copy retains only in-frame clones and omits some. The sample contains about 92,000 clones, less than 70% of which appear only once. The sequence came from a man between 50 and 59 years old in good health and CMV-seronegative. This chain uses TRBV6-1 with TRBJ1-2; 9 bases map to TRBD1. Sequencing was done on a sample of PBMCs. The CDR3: CASRRQGVSGGYTF. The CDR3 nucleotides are TGTGCCAGCAGAAGACAGGGGGTTTCGGGTGGCTACACCTTC.